This paragraph reports one TCR beta chain. This record comes from a study of blood T cell repertoires in COVID-19. For the study at large: Acute-phase and convalescent COVID-19 samples originated in the United States, Italy and Spain. T cells, B-cell-depleted T cells, or PBMCs supplied cDNA or gDNA.

Generated by immunoSEQ multiplex PCR, the TCRdb table keeps only in-frame clones and is missing some. The sample records 110,000 or so clones, approximately 87% being singletons. Germline CDR1 and CDR2: SGHDT and YYEEEE. Trimming stripped 2 bases from V and 4 bases from J, with 13 bases between. The CDR3 has 15 amino acids. The chain links TRBV5-6 to TRBJ1-5; D uncertain. Specimen: peripheral blood. The clonotype originates from a woman in her sixties with acute or convalescent COVID-19. In DNA form, the CDR3 reads TGTGCCAGCAGCTTCGGTCGGGGAGGGAATCAGCCCCAGCATTTT. It is translated as CASSFGRGGNQPQHF. Using reference TRBV5-6 and TRBJ1-5 for the parts outside the CDR3, the full variable domain is DAGVTQSPTHLIKTRGQQVTLRCSPKSGHDTVSWYQQALGQGPQFIFQYYEEEERQRGNFPDRFSGHQFPNYSSELNVNALLLGDSALYLCASSFGRGGNQPQHFGDGTRLSIL.